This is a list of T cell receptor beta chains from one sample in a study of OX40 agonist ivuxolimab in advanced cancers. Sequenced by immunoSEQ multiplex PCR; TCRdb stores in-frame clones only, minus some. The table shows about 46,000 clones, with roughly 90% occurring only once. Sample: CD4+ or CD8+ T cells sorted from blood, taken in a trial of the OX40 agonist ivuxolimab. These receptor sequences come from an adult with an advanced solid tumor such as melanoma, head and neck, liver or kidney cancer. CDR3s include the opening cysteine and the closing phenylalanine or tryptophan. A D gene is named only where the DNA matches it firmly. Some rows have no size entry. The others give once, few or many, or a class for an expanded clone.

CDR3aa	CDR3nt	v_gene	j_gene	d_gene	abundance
CASSEAVSYEQYF	TGTGCCAGCAGTGAAGCCGTCTCCTACGAGCAGTACTTC	TRBV6-1	TRBJ2-7	NA	NA
CASSLWGQGADTQYF	TGTGCCAGCAGCTTATGGGGACAGGGAGCAGATACGCAGTATTTT	TRBV7-2	TRBJ2-3	TRBD1	NA
CASSFPSKDRGTEAFF	TGTGCCAGCAGCTTTCCATCCAAGGACAGGGGCACTGAAGCTTTCTTT	TRBV5-5	TRBJ1-1	TRBD1	NA
CASSASGGGYGYGYTF	TGTGCCAGCAGTGCTTCCGGGGGGGGTTACGGCTATGGCTACACCTTC	TRBV6-1	TRBJ1-2	NA	NA
CASSLFPDGIANTGELFF	TGTGCCAGCAGTTTATTTCCGGACGGAATCGCGAACACCGGGGAGCTGTTTTTT	TRBV27	TRBJ2-2	NA	NA
CASRPGTGIYGYTF	TGTGCCAGCAGGCCGGGGACAGGGATCTATGGCTACACCTTC	TRBV6-6	TRBJ1-2	TRBD1	NA
CASSVGGANTEAFF	TGTGCCAGCAGCGTGGGGGGCGCGAACACTGAAGCTTTCTTT	TRBV9	TRBJ1-1	NA	NA
CASSLVTGGASYNEQFF	TGCGCCAGCAGCTTGGTTACCGGGGGGGCCTCGTACAATGAGCAGTTCTTC	TRBV5-1	TRBJ2-1	TRBD2	NA
CASGRDRAYSSYNEQFF	TGTGCCAGCGGCCGGGACAGGGCCTACTCCTCCTACAATGAGCAGTTCTTC	TRBV2	TRBJ2-1	TRBD1	NA
CASSEGDRDRGRETQYF	TGTGCCAGCAGTGAAGGGGACCGGGACAGGGGTCGAGAGACCCAGTACTTC	TRBV6-1	TRBJ2-5	TRBD1	NA
CASSGGLAGDNEQFF	TGTGCCAGCAGCGGGGGACTAGCGGGGGACAATGAGCAGTTCTTC	TRBV11-3	TRBJ2-1	TRBD2	NA
CASGASGGSNQPQHF	TGTGCCAGTGGGGCATCGGGAGGAAGCAATCAGCCCCAGCATTTT	TRBV19	TRBJ1-5	NA	NA
CSANWHEQFF	TGCAGTGCTAATTGGCATGAGCAGTTCTTC	TRBV20-1	TRBJ2-1	NA	NA
CASSVAETSGGELFF	TGTGCCAGCAGCGTAGCTGAGACCTCCGGAGGGGAGCTGTTTTTT	TRBV9	TRBJ2-2	NA	NA
CASSRTVNQPQHF	TGTGCCAGCAGTCGGACAGTCAATCAGCCCCAGCATTTT	TRBV6-5	TRBJ1-5	NA	NA
CASSLEGKDTEAFF	TGTGCCAGCAGCTTAGAAGGGAAGGACACTGAAGCTTTCTTT	TRBV11-3	TRBJ1-1	NA	NA
CASSLRQGVRETQYF	TGCGCCAGCAGCTTGCGGCAGGGGGTGCGAGAGACCCAGTACTTC	TRBV5-1	TRBJ2-5	TRBD1	once
CASSLLARSYNEQFF	TGTGCCAGCAGTTTACTCGCACGCTCCTACAATGAGCAGTTCTTC	TRBV27	TRBJ2-1	NA	NA
CASTLGYVDTGELFF	TGTGCCAGTACCCTAGGGTATGTGGACACCGGGGAGCTGTTTTTT	TRBV19	TRBJ2-2	NA	NA
CASITGAGTEAFF	TGTGCCAGCATCACGGGGGCAGGCACTGAAGCTTTCTTT	TRBV6-6	TRBJ1-1	NA	NA
CASSSRVEQFF	TGTGCCAGCAGTTCTAGGGTGGAGCAGTTCTTC	TRBV27	TRBJ2-1	NA	NA
CASSMTGYNEQFF	TGTGCCAGCAGCATGACAGGGTACAATGAGCAGTTCTTC	TRBV13	TRBJ2-1	TRBD1	NA
CASSQRTGGSYEQYF	TGCGCCAGCAGCCAAAGGACAGGGGGCTCCTACGAGCAGTACTTC	TRBV4-1	TRBJ2-7	TRBD1	NA
CASSLGLRGRHTEAFF	TGTGCCAGCAGCTTAGGACTTAGGGGGCGCCACACTGAAGCTTTCTTT	TRBV11-3	TRBJ1-1	TRBD1	NA
CASSVASGSHYEQFF	TGTGCCAGCAGCGTAGCTAGCGGGAGTCACTATGAGCAGTTCTTC	TRBV9	TRBJ2-1	TRBD2	NA
CASSLAPSYGYTF	TGCGCCAGCAGCTTGGCCCCCAGCTATGGCTACACCTTC	TRBV5-1	TRBJ1-2	NA	NA
CASSVGIQGWGKNIQYF	TGTGCCAGCAGCGTAGGGATTCAAGGGTGGGGTAAAAACATTCAGTACTTC	TRBV9	TRBJ2-4	NA	NA
CASSEDRGLNTEAFF	TGTGCCAGCAGCGAAGACAGGGGGCTGAACACTGAAGCTTTCTTT	TRBV2	TRBJ1-1	TRBD1	NA